The rows below give T cell receptor beta chains drawn from one sample of a study of T cells in localized non-small cell lung cancer. TCRdb's table, derived via immunoSEQ multiplex PCR, lists solely in-frame clones and lacks some. The sample holds 15,000 to 25,000 clones, over 80% seen once. Source: peripheral blood, taken before any cancer treatment. The receptors stem from a male donor older than 55 with stage I squamous cell lung carcinoma. Both conserved end residues are part of each CDR3. A D gene is named only where the DNA matches it firmly. Part of the rows lack a size; the others show once, few, many or a class for expanded clones.

J,V,D,size,CDR3,DNA
TRBJ2-5,TRBV6-6,TRBD1,-,CASRAGGTETQYF,TGTGCCAGCAGGGCAGGGGGCACAGAGACCCAGTACTTC
TRBJ2-7,TRBV14,TRBD1,-,CASSQSPDRSSYEQYF,TGTGCCAGCAGCCAATCCCCGGACAGGAGCTCCTACGAGCAGTACTTC
TRBJ2-5,TRBV21-1,-,-,CANTGVWETQYF,TGTGCCAACACAGGGGTATGGGAGACCCAGTACTTC
TRBJ2-5,TRBV29-1,-,-,CSVEVKGPQETQYF,TGCAGCGTTGAAGTTAAGGGACCCCAAGAGACCCAGTACTTC
TRBJ1-4,TRBV30,TRBD1,-,CAWSGQGASNEKLFF,TGTGCCTGGAGTGGCCAGGGGGCGTCTAATGAAAAACTGTTTTTT
TRBJ2-5,TRBV30,-,-,CAWSQGNMETQYF,TGTGCCTGGAGTCAGGGGAATATGGAGACCCAGTACTTC
TRBJ2-5,TRBV5-4,-,-,CASSLGEDETQYF,TGTGCCAGCAGCTTGGGGGAGGACGAGACCCAGTACTTC
TRBJ2-7,TRBV19,TRBD2,-,CASRSGPGTTSYEQYF,TGTGCCAGTAGATCAGGCCCCGGGACTACTTCCTACGAGCAGTACTTC
TRBJ1-1,TRBV29-1,-,-,CSVERVTEAFF,TGCAGCGTTGAAAGGGTGACTGAAGCTTTCTTT
TRBJ2-3,TRBV5-1,-,once,CASSLDREDTQYF,TGCGCCAGCAGCTTGGACAGGGAAGATACGCAGTATTTT
TRBJ1-1,TRBV7-2,-,-,CASSLGVGTEAFF,TGTGCCAGCAGCTTAGGAGTGGGCACTGAAGCTTTCTTT
TRBJ2-5,TRBV7-9,TRBD1,-,CASSRFTGTGAETQYF,TGTGCCAGCAGCCGATTCACCGGGACAGGGGCCGAGACCCAGTACTTC
TRBJ1-5,TRBV10-2,-,-,CASSESSSVGDQPQHF,TGCGCCAGCAGTGAGTCAAGTAGTGTGGGGGATCAGCCCCAGCATTTT
TRBJ1-2,TRBV7-9,-,-,CASTFAGNYGYTF,TGTGCCAGCACCTTTGCAGGGAACTATGGCTACACCTTC
TRBJ2-1,TRBV7-2,-,-,CASSLITSHEQFF,TGTGCCAGCAGCTTGATCACTAGCCATGAGCAGTTCTTC
TRBJ2-5,TRBV11-2,-,-,CASSMPGLETQYF,TGTGCCAGCAGCATGCCAGGGCTAGAGACCCAGTACTTC
TRBJ1-1,TRBV5-4,-,-,CASSLRDDTEAFF,TGTGCCAGCAGCCTACGGGACGACACTGAAGCTTTCTTT
TRBJ2-1,TRBV25-1,-,-,CASSEMGGDEQFF,TGTGCCAGCAGTGAAATGGGTGGGGATGAGCAGTTCTTC
TRBJ1-1,TRBV2,-,-,CASLLRSVLSEAFF,TGTGCCAGCCTGCTCAGGTCGGTGCTTTCCGAAGCTTTCTTT
TRBJ2-1,TRBV28,TRBD2,-,CASSPIAGGVPYNEQFF,TGTGCCAGCAGTCCCATAGCGGGAGGAGTCCCCTACAATGAGCAGTTCTTC
TRBJ2-1,TRBV9,TRBD2,-,CASSSTRGDEQFF,TGTGCCAGCAGCTCCACCCGGGGGGATGAGCAGTTCTTC
TRBJ2-1,TRBV5-1,-,-,CASTRQTLSYNEQFF,TGCGCCAGCACCCGACAGACCCTCTCCTACAATGAGCAGTTCTTC
TRBJ2-2,TRBV11-2,-,-,CASSLNRVNTGELFF,TGTGCCAGCAGCTTAAACAGGGTGAACACCGGGGAGCTGTTTTTT
TRBJ1-1,TRBV30,-,-,CAWDRGVSEAFF,TGTGCCTGGGATCGGGGAGTTTCTGAAGCTTTCTTT
TRBJ1-6,TRBV6-5,-,-,CASSYFDLANSPLHF,TGTGCCAGCAGTTACTTCGATTTAGCGAATTCACCCCTCCACTTT
TRBJ1-5,TRBV28,-,-,CASQVGGAVQPQHF,TGTGCCTCCCAGGTCGGGGGGGCGGTACAGCCCCAGCATTTT